This section outlines one TCR beta chain sequence together with its context. As yet, its antigen is unknown. These data are taken from a study of shared clonotypes between healthy human individuals. Broader study findings: Naive subsets generally exceeded memory subsets in estimated richness.

Germline V CDR1 and CDR2: MNHEY, SMNVEV (reference sequence). Trimming stripped 2 bases from V and 5 bases from J, with 10 bases between. The CDR3 runs to 14 residues. CD45RO-negative CD8 cells positively selected for CCR7 made up the naive population, which excluded terminally differentiated effector memory CD45RA+ cells. TCRdb keeps only in-frame clones here, not all; method: immunoSEQ multiplex PCR. The data show approximately 840,000 clones, with about 96% seen just once and less than 0.25% held by the top ten. Sequenced sample: naive CD8+ T cells sorted from blood. This TCR derives from a man under 40 in good health. This chain links TRBV27 with TRBJ1-5; D uncertain. For the CDR3, the DNA is TGTGCCAGCAGTTTAGGTAGAATGGATCAGCCCCAGCATTTT. The encoded protein is CASSLGRMDQPQHF.